These T cell receptor beta chains were read from a single sample in a study of memory CD4+ T cells and cytomegalovirus serostatus. Some clones are missing from TCRdb's copy, which holds only in-frame ones; the method was immunoSEQ multiplex PCR. The sample includes approximately 70,000 clones, 76% seen only once; the top ten take around 4.5%. The sequencing sample was made of memory CD4+ T cells from blood. These receptors all stem from an adult in good health and CMV-seropositive. CDR3s include the opening cysteine and the closing phenylalanine or tryptophan. The size field is filled for only some rows; it gives once, few, many or a size class.

v_call	j_call	clone_size	cdr3_aa
TRBV6-6	TRBJ1-5	-	CASRPTGGSNQPQHF
TRBV11-3	TRBJ1-1	-	CASSLDGRGGRTEAFF
TRBV19	TRBJ1-5	-	CASSPRRSSNQPQHF
TRBV28	TRBJ2-3	-	CASSGGRRDTQYF
TRBV7-8	TRBJ2-1	-	CASSLAPGGHNEQFF
TRBV5-6	TRBJ2-2	-	CASSLWWSGVNTGELFF
TRBV29-1	TRBJ2-7	-	CSVEEFINNEQYF
TRBV27	TRBJ1-6	few	CASSLIGDSPLHF
TRBV6-1	TRBJ2-1	-	CASSRTSSEQFF
TRBV25-1	TRBJ2-7	once	CASTSVGATYEQYF
TRBV7-2	TRBJ2-3	-	CASSLDDSDTQYF
TRBV27	TRBJ2-2	-	CASSFTGTGNTGELFF
TRBV7-8	TRBJ2-7	-	CASSLQHGTGTREQYF
TRBV19	TRBJ1-1	-	CATAGRNTEAFF
TRBV29-1	TRBJ2-3	-	CSVPGTGTDTQYF
TRBV7-2	TRBJ2-3	-	CASSLAPNTDTQYF
TRBV6-5	TRBJ2-5	-	CASSYSGQPGETQYF
TRBV7-8	TRBJ1-1	-	CASRSQGALNTEAFF
TRBV28	TRBJ2-7	-	CASSVQGYEQYF
TRBV28	TRBJ2-5	-	CASKPSGTQETQYF
TRBV28	TRBJ2-7	-	CASSPHPGLARTEQYF
TRBV10-2	TRBJ1-1	-	CASSVWGRNTEAFF
TRBV27	TRBJ2-5	-	CASKPGLLYQETQYF
TRBV6-1	TRBJ2-7	-	CAISEGLLYF
TRBV14	TRBJ2-7	-	CASSQRQGYTYEQYF
TRBV10-2	TRBJ1-1	-	CASSNRGRMKNTEAFF
TRBV28	TRBJ2-3	-	CASSFRGSIDTQYF
TRBV27	TRBJ1-5	few	CASSSWTGGVQPQHF
TRBV28	TRBJ1-5	-	CASHHGLMDQPQHF
TRBV4-1	TRBJ2-2	-	CASSQPRGTGELFF
TRBV18	TRBJ2-7	-	CASSLDWDSYEQYF
TRBV10-3	TRBJ2-1	-	CAISTTDRYNEQFF
TRBV30	TRBJ2-3	-	CAWSPPRGTDTQYF
TRBV30	TRBJ1-2	-	CAWRRDRSYGYTF
TRBV5-1	TRBJ1-1	-	CASSPRTGPMNTEAFF
TRBV29-1	TRBJ1-1	-	CSVQGWGTEAFF
TRBV18	TRBJ1-5	-	CASSPSHSNQPQHF
TRBV5-4	TRBJ1-2	-	CASSSGQESYGYTF
TRBV27	TRBJ1-6	-	CASRPSGPYNSPLHF
TRBV29-1	TRBJ2-5	few	CSAGGSGSGETQYF
TRBV5-1	TRBJ2-3	-	CASSRGGTSTDTQYF
TRBV10-1	TRBJ1-1	few	CASSESNWSEAFF
TRBV27	TRBJ1-6	few	CASSVDRRFYNSPLHF
TRBV10-3	TRBJ2-5	-	CAISVGLAGETQYF
TRBV5-1	TRBJ1-1	-	CASSRGSRGPDTNTEAFF
TRBV6-4	TRBJ2-1	-	CATSRTSGSSEQFF
TRBV21-1	TRBJ2-7	-	CASSNEHGNEQYF
TRBV30	TRBJ1-6	once	CAWKRQSENSPLHF
TRBV6-1	TRBJ2-7	-	CASSEGWQAGEQYF
TRBV28	TRBJ1-2	-	CASSLRGGGYTF
TRBV28	TRBJ1-2	-	CASSFGGFGYTF
TRBV7-9	TRBJ2-1	-	CASSLGWGTSGSDEQFF
TRBV5-8	TRBJ1-4	-	CASSPRLDEKLFF
TRBV7-3	TRBJ2-3	-	CASSRGSREDTQYF
TRBV6-4	TRBJ1-2	-	CASRVGRTGHYGYTF
TRBV28	TRBJ2-6	-	CASRVPGANVLTF
TRBV27	TRBJ2-2	-	CASSSSGSSRRVELFF
TRBV4-1	TRBJ2-3	-	CASAPEGTDTQYF